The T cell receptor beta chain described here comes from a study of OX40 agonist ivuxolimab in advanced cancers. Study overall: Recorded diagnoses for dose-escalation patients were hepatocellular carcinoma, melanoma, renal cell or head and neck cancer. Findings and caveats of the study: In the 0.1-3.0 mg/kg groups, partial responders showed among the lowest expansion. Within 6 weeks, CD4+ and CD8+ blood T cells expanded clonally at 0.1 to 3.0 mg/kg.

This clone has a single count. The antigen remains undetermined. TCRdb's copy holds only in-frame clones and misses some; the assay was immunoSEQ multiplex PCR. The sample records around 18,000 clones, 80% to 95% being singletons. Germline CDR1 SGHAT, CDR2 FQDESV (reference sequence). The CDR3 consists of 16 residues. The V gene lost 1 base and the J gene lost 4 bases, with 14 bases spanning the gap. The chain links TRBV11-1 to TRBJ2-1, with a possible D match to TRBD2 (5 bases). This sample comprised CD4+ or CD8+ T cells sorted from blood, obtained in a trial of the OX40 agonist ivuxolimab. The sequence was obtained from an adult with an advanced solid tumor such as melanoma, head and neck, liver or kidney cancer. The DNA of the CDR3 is TGTGCCAGCAGCTTAGGGCTCACGGGGTCATACAATGAGCAGTTCTTC. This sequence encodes CASSLGLTGSYNEQFF.